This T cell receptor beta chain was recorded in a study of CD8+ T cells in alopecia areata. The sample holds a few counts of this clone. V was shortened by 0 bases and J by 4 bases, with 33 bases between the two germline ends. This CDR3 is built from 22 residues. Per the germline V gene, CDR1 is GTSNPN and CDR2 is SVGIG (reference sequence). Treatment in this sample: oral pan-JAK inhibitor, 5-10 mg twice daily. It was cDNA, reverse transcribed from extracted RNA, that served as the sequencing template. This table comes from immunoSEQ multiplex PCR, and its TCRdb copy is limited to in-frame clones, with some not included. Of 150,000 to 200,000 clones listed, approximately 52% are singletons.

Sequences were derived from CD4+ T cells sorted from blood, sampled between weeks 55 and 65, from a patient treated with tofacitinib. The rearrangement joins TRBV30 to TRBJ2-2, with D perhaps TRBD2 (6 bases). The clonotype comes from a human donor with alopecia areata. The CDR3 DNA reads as TGTGCCTGGAGTGTACGGGGACTTGTTGGCGGACTCCCAGAACCGGGCACCGGGGAGCTGTTTTTT. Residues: CAWSVRGLVGGLPEPGTGELFF.